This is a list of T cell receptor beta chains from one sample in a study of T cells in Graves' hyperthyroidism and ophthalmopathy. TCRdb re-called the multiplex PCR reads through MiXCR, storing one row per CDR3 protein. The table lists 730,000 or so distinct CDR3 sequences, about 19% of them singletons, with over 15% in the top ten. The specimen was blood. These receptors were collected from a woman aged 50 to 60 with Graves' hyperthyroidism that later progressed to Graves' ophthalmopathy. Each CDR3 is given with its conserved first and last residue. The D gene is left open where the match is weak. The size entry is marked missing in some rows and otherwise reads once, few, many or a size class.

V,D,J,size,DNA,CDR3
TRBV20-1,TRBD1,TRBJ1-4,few,TGCAGTGCTAGGAAGACAGGGGGGAGGGGAAAACTGTTTTTT,CSARKTGGRGKLFF
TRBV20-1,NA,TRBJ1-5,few,TGCAGTGCTAGAGGTGGAACGAGGGTGGAAGATCAGCCCCAGCATTTT,CSARGGTRVEDQPQHF
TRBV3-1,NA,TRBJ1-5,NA,TGTGCCAGCAGCCTTATGGGTGGCAATCAGCCCCAGCATTTT,CASSLMGGNQPQHF
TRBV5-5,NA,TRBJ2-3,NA,TGTGCCAGCAGCCCGGAACTAGGTAACACAGGCACAGATACGCAGTATTTT,CASSPELGNTGTDTQYF
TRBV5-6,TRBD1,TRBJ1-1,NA,TGTGCCAGCAGCCGCGGGACAGGGGATCCTGGTAACACTGAAGCTTTCTTT,CASSRGTGDPGNTEAFF
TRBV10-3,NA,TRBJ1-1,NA,TGTGCCATCAAGAGGTCGGCAGGAGTGAACACTGAAGCTTTCTTT,CAIKRSAGVNTEAFF
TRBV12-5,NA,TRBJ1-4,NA,TGTGCTAGCGGGCCGGGGATTCCTAATGAAAAACTGTTTTTT,CASGPGIPNEKLFF
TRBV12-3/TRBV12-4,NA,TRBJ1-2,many,TGTGCCAGCAGTTTTCGTAAGGGAGTGAGGAAGGGTGATGGCTACACCTTC,CASSFRKGVRKGDGYTF
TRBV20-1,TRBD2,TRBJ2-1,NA,TGCAGTGCTAGAGCAGCGGGGTTAAGGTACAATGAGCAGTTCTTC,CSARAAGLRYNEQFF
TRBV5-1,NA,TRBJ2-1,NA,TGCGCCAGCAGCCCGGTGGGGGATGAGCAGTTCTTC,CASSPVGDEQFF
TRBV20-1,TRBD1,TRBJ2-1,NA,TGCAGTGCCCCTCCGGGACAGGGGAGCAATGAGCAGTTCTTC,CSAPPGQGSNEQFF
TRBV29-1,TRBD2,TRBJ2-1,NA,TGCAGCGCTGGACTAGTGGGTAGTGAGCAGTTCTTC,CSAGLVGSEQFF
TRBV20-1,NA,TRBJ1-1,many,TGCAGTGCTTCCAACCCTGGGGGACTGAACACTGAAGCTTTCTTT,CSASNPGGLNTEAFF
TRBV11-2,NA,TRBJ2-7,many,TGTGCCAGCATTGGGCTCCCTTACTACGAGCAGTACTTC,CASIGLPYYEQYF
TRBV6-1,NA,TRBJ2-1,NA,TGTGCCAGCAGTGAAGACGGGAGCATCTACAATGAGCAGTTCTTC,CASSEDGSIYNEQFF
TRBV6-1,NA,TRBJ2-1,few,TGTGCCAGCAGAACTCCGGGTGAGCAGTTCTTC,CASRTPGEQFF
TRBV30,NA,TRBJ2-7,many,TGTGCCTGTGCACAGGGAACGGGCGAGCAGTACTTC,CACAQGTGEQYF
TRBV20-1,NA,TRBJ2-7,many,TGCAGTGCTAATTGGGGCGAGCAGTACTTC,CSANWGEQYF
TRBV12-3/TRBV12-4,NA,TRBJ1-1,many,TGTGCCAGCAGGAGGGAAATACAGGGGAACACTGAAGCTTTCTTT,CASRREIQGNTEAFF
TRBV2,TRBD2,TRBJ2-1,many,TGTGCCAGCAGCATAGCGGGGAGCTCCTACAATGAGCAGTTCTTC,CASSIAGSSYNEQFF
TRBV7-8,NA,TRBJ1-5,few,TGTGCCAGCACCCGACAGGAGGAGAATCAGCCCCAGCATTTT,CASTRQEENQPQHF
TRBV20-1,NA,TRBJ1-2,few,TGCAGTGCTAGTACACTTCACTATGGCTACACCTTC,CSASTLHYGYTF
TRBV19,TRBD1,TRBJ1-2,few,TGTGCCAGTAGTACCCTGACAGGGAACTATGGCTACACCTTC,CASSTLTGNYGYTF
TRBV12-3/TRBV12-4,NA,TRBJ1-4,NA,TGTGCCAGCTCACCACCCCAGCCTAATGAAAAACTGTTTTTT,CASSPPQPNEKLFF
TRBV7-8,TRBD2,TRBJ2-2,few,TGTGCCAGCAGCTTAGGGGGGGGATCCGGGGAGCTGTTTTTT,CASSLGGGSGELFF
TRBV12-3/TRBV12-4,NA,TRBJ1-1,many,TGTGCCAGCAGTTCTCTAAGAACAGGAGCCGATGAAGCTTTCTTT,CASSSLRTGADEAFF
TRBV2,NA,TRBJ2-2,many,TGTGCCAGCAGTGAGGACGGTTCTGCGAACACCGGGGAGCTGTTTTTT,CASSEDGSANTGELFF
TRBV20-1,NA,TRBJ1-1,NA,TGCAGTGCTAGCCGTTTTGGCTTGAACACTGAAGCTTTCTTT,CSASRFGLNTEAFF
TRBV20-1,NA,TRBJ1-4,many,TGCAGTGCTAGTTCCAGGACGGGGGAAAAACTGTTTTTT,CSASSRTGEKLFF
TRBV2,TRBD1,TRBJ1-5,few,TGTGCCAGCAGTGCGGCGGGACAGTTAAGCAATCAGCCCCAGCATTTT,CASSAAGQLSNQPQHF
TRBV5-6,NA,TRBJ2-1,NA,TGTGCCAGCAGCTACCCGGTGGGTCTGGGGGCAGCTACCTACAATGAGCAGTTCTTC,CASSYPVGLGAATYNEQFF
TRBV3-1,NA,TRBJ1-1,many,TGTGCCAGCAGCCTAGACCCGGCGGGTACTGAAGCTTTCTTT,CASSLDPAGTEAFF
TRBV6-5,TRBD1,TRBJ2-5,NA,TGTGCCAGCAGTTACTCCGGGACAGGGTTCGAGACCCAGTACTTC,CASSYSGTGFETQYF